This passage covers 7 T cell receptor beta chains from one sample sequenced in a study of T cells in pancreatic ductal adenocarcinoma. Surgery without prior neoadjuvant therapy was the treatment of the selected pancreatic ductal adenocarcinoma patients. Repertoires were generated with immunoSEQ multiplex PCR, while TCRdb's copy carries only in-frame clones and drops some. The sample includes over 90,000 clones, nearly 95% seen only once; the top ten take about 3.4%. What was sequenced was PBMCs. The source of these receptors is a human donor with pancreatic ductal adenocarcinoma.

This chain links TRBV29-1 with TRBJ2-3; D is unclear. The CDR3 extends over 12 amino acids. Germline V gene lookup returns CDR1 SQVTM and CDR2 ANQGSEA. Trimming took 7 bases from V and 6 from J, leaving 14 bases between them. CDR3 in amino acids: CSGQPLRDTQYF. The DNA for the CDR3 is TGCAGCGGCCAACCTTTGAGGGATACGCAGTATTTT.

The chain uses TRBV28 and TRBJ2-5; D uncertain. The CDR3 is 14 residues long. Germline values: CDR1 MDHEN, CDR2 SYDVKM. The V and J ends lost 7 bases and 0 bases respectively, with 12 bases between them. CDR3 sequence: CASNVEPDQETQYF. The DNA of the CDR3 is TGTGCCAGCAATGTCGAGCCCGACCAAGAGACCCAGTACTTC. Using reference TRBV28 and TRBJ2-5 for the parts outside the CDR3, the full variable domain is DVKVTQSSRYLVKRTGEKVFLECVQDMDHENMFWYRQDPGLGLRLIYFSYDVKMKEKGDIPEGYSVSREKKERFSLILESASTNQTSMYLCASNVEPDQETQYFGPGTRLLVL.

The CDR3, as DNA: TGCGCCAGCAGCCCGACCGGGACAGGGGATCAGCCCCAGCATTTT. Residues: CASSPTGTGDQPQHF. The chain carries TRBV5-1 and TRBJ1-5, with 10 bases fitting TRBD1. The germline CDR1 and CDR2 sequences are SGHRS and YFSETQ. The CDR3 contains 15 residues. J gave up 5 bases and V 4 bases, and 6 bases lay outside the gene matches. Based on the CDR3 plus reference TRBV5-1 and TRBJ1-5, the full variable domain is KAGVTQTPRYLIKTRGQQVTLSCSPISGHRSVSWYQQTPGQGLQFLFEYFSETQRNKGNFPGRFSGRQFSNSRSEMNVSTLELGDSALYLCASSPTGTGDQPQHFGDGTRLSIL.

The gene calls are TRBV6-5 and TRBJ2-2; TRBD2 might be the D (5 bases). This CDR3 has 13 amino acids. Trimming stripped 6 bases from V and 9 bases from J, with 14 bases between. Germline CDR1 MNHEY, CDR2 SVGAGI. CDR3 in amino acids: CASSQGLRWELFF. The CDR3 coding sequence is TGTGCCAGCAGCCAAGGACTTCGCTGGGAGCTGTTTTTT.

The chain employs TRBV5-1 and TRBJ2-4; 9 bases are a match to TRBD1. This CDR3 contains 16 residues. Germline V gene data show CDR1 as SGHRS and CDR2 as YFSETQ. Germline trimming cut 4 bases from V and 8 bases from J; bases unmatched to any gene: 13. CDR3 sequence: CASSTWPRDRVDIQYF. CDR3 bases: TGCGCCAGCAGCACCTGGCCCAGGGACAGGGTGGACATTCAGTACTTC. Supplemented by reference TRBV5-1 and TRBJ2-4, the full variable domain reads KAGVTQTPRYLIKTRGQQVTLSCSPISGHRSVSWYQQTPGQGLQFLFEYFSETQRNKGNFPGRFSGRQFSNSRSEMNVSTLELGDSALYLCASSTWPRDRVDIQYFGAGTRLSVL.

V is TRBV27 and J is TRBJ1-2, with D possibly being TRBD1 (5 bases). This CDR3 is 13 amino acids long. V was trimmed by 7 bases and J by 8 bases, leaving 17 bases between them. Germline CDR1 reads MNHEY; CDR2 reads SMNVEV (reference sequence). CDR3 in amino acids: CASTNEGAGGYTF. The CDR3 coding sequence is TGTGCCAGCACCAACGAAGGGGCGGGGGGCTACACCTTC.

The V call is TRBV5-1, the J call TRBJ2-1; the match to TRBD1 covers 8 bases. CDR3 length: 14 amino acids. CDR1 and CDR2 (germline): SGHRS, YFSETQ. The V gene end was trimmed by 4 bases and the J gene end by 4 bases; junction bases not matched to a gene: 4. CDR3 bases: TGCGCCAGCAGCGGGACAGGTTTTTACAATGAGCAGTTCTTC. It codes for CASSGTGFYNEQFF. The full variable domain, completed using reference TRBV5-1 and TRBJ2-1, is KAGVTQTPRYLIKTRGQQVTLSCSPISGHRSVSWYQQTPGQGLQFLFEYFSETQRNKGNFPGRFSGRQFSNSRSEMNVSTLELGDSALYLCASSGTGFYNEQFFGPGTRLTVL.